The clone carrying this TCR beta chain has just a few counts. Library preparation (for TCRbeta) was performed with unique molecular identifiers. In TCRdb, the PCR reads were re-called with MiXCR into one record per CDR3 protein. Of around 340,000 distinct CDR3 sequences in the sample, roughly 15% were seen once. The ends lost 3 bases at V and 3 bases at J; junction bases unmatched: 6. The CDR3 runs 15 residues. The V gene's germline CDR1 is SGDLS and CDR2 YYNGEE. This entry is derived from a study of T-cell reconstitution after alpha-beta-depleted transplantation in children. The sequenced sample was PBMCs, obtained from the stem cell graft. The V call is TRBV9, the J call TRBJ2-7; 10 bases are a match to TRBD1. The receptor was derived from a human donor who donated a stem cell graft to a child with Fanconi anemia. This CDR3 reads CASSGTGTGVYEQYF. The DNA for the CDR3 is TGTGCCAGCAGCGGTACCGGGACAGGGGTCTACGAGCAGTACTTC.